The 2 T cell receptor beta chains in this list originate from one sample, sequenced in a study of blood T cell repertoires in COVID-19 (dated by TCRdb to the early 2020s). The library was prepared using the immunoSEQ multiplex PCR assay. TCRdb mirrors the immuneACCESS table, restricted to in-frame sequences. Some clones are absent from its copies; in checked studies, under half trace to an unresolved V gene, and the reason for the others is unknown. The sample includes roughly 200,000 clones, with around 89% observed a single time. 0.95% to 1.5% of the sample lies in the top ten. The source material was PBMCs or T cells enriched from blood (not recorded which). The receptors originated from a man aged 25 to 45 who had recovered from COVID-19.

A few counts support this clone. The J gene is TRBJ1-1, the V gene TRBV2, with 7 nucleotides matching TRBD1. Germline CDR1 and CDR2: SNHLY and FYNNEI. J was trimmed by 1 base and V by 6 bases; bases with no gene match: 5. CDR3 length equals 14 residues. This CDR3 is CASRNRGGNTEAFF. The CDR3 bases are TGTGCCAGCAGAAACAGGGGAGGGAACACTGAAGCTTTCTTT.

This chain joins TRBV7-9 and TRBJ2-1; 7 positions match TRBD2. The CDR3 spans 18 residues. V lost 0 bases to trimming and J lost 8 bases; unmatched junction nucleotides: 16. Germline V lookup: CDR1 SEHNR, CDR2 FQNEAQ (reference sequence). Here the CDR3 reads CASSLALGLTIAGDEQFF. In nucleotides, the CDR3 is TGTGCCAGCAGCTTAGCTCTCGGTTTAACGATAGCGGGCGATGAGCAGTTCTTC.